The 9 T cell receptor beta chains below all came from one sample that was sequenced in a study of low-dose radiotherapy and immunotherapy resistance in tumors (dated by TCRdb to between 2021 and 2022). Superscript III and a set of TRAV- and TRBV-specific primers were used to synthesize first-strand cDNA, so that both TCRalpha and TCRbeta chains were covered. TCRs were amplified for about 20 PCR cycles with Phusion, using a constant-region primer paired with the adapter attached to the V primers. TCRdb handled the public reads itself, with Q25 trimming in fastp and clone calling in MiXCR, and kept productive beta chains. A single entry per CDR3 protein holds the most common genes and DNA from its merged rows. Across this sample there are approximately 13,000 distinct CDR3 sequences, with roughly 60% seen only once. The ten largest clones capture about 8.3% of the sample. These receptors were obtained from a human donor with advanced metastatic prostate, ovarian, gallbladder or colorectal cancer (not recorded which). This table probably holds off-target reads from a library built for another chain.

The CDR3 loop reads CASSYSTVYNEQFF. As DNA, the CDR3 is TGTGCCAGCAGTTACTCGACGGTATACAATGAGCAGTTCTTC. The V and J genes are TRBV6-6 and TRBJ2-1; D remains ambiguous. The V gene's germline CDR1 is MNHNY and CDR2 SVGAGI (reference sequence). V lost 0 bases to trimming and J lost 4 bases, with 7 bases between them. This CDR3 comprises 14 residues.

In its sample, this clonotype was seen a few times. This chain uses TRBV28 with TRBJ2-3, with 10 positions matching TRBD2. This CDR3 spans 15 amino acids. Trimming at V came to 5 bases and at J to 0 bases, leaving 2 bases not matched to a gene. From germline, CDR1 is MDHEN and CDR2 SYDVKM. The CDR3 loop reads CASSTSGASTDTQYF. For the CDR3, the DNA is TGTGCCAGCAGTACTAGCGGGGCTAGCACAGATACGCAGTATTTT.

The chain is built from TRBV10-3 and TRBJ1-2, with 12 bases fitting TRBD1. V shed 0 bases and J 6 bases; nucleotides not matched to a gene: 2. CDR3 length equals 15 residues. Germline CDR1 ENHRY, CDR2 SYGVKD. CDR3 DNA sequence: TGTGCCATCAGTGAGTCGGGGACAGGGGGCGATGGCTACACCTTC. Translating gives CAISESGTGGDGYTF.

J is TRBJ2-1 and V is TRBV7-6, with 8 bases that match TRBD1. This CDR3 comprises 15 residues. V was clipped by 5 bases and J by 1 base; unmatched bases: 4. Germline assignment: CDR1 SGHVS and CDR2 FNYEAQ. The CDR3 here is CASSAGQGSYNEQFF. The CDR3 region has the DNA TGTGCCAGCAGCGCCGGACAGGGTTCCTACAATGAGCAGTTCTTC. Combining the CDR3 with reference TRBV7-6 and TRBJ2-1 gives the whole variable domain GAGVSQSPRYKVTKRGQDVALRCDPISGHVSLYWYRQALGQGPEFLTYFNYEAQQDKSGLPNDRFSAERPEGSISTLTIQRTEQRDSAMYRCASSAGQGSYNEQFFGPGTRLTVL.

The chain employs TRBV6-2 or TRBV6-3 and TRBJ2-1, with D possibly matching TRBD1 (6 bases). CDR3 length equals 13 residues. CDR1 and CDR2 from the germline V gene are MNHEY and SVGEGT. V was shortened by 5 bases and J by 3 bases, with 8 bases between the two germline ends. For the CDR3, the DNA is TGTGCCAGCAGTCAGGGGAGCTACAATGAGCAGTTCTTC. It codes for CASSQGSYNEQFF.

This chain links TRBV29-1 with TRBJ2-7; TRBD1 matches 10 bases. With 1 base clipped from V and 6 bases from J, the junction kept 9 bases outside the gene matches. CDR3 length equals 15 residues. Germline CDR1 is SQVTM and CDR2 is ANQGSEA. The CDR3, as DNA: TGCAGCGTTGAAGGCGGACAGGGGGTTTCGGGCGAGCAGTACTTC. This sequence encodes CSVEGGQGVSGEQYF.

The chain has TRBV5-1 and TRBJ2-7; D unresolved. The germline V gene has CDR1 SGHRS and CDR2 YFSETQ. CDR3 length equals 11 residues. V was trimmed by 4 bases and J by 7 bases, leaving 9 bases between them. The CDR3 loop is CASSSLGEQYF. CDR3 nucleotide sequence: TGCGCCAGCAGCAGCTTAGGGGAGCAGTACTTC.

DNA of the CDR3: TGTGCCAGCAGGACAGGGACGGGCACCGGGGAGCTGTTTTTT. This translates into CASRTGTGTGELFF. The chain links TRBV6-6 to TRBJ2-2; 7 nucleotides line up with TRBD1. The CDR3 consists of 14 residues. V lost 6 bases and J lost 4; bases outside the gene matches: 5. Germline V CDR1 and CDR2: MNHNY, SVGAGI (reference sequence).

This rearrangement joins TRBV7-2 to TRBJ2-1, with 14 bases that match TRBD2. Germline CDR1 SGHTA, CDR2 FQGNSA. This CDR3 comprises 16 residues. The junction had 5 bases not matched to a gene; V was cut back by 2 bases and J by 8 bases. CDR3 protein: CASSLYGTSGSDEQFF. The CDR3 DNA reads as TGTGCCAGCAGCTTATATGGGACTAGCGGGAGCGATGAGCAGTTCTTC.